This T cell receptor (beta chain) was found in a study of shared clonotypes between healthy human individuals. Looked up from germline, CDR1 is SEHNR and CDR2 is FQNEAQ (reference sequence). Unmatched junction bases numbered 8, after V lost 5 bases and J lost 4 bases. The CDR3 consists of 16 residues. This clone was detected once. The antigen is not known. Subsets obtained from CD4+ cells comprised CD45RA+ naive and CD45RA-negative memory cells. Findings and limits, study-wide: Estimated clonotype richness was generally higher in naive than memory subsets. Rarefaction curves obtained for sorted subsets showed sequencing incomplete despite large depth.

Assay: immunoSEQ multiplex PCR; the TCRdb copy retains only in-frame clones and omits some. This table holds about 2 million clones, 90% to 95% found once. This TCR derives from a man aged 18-30 years in good health. Input material: naive CD4+ T cells sorted from blood. As for subset: CD45RA+ positively selected. The rearrangement links TRBV7-9 to TRBJ2-1; TRBD2 matches 10 bases. Here the CDR3 DNA reads TGTGCCAGCAGCATGTTTCGGACTAGCGGTTACAATGAGCAGTTCTTC. Protein: CASSMFRTSGYNEQFF. Full variable domain (rest looked up from reference TRBV7-9 and TRBJ2-1): DTGVSQNPRHKITKRGQNVTFRCDPISEHNRLYWYRQTLGQGPEFLTYFQNEAQLEKSRLLSDRFSAERPKGSFSTLEIQRTEQGDSAMYLCASSMFRTSGYNEQFFGPGTRLTVL.